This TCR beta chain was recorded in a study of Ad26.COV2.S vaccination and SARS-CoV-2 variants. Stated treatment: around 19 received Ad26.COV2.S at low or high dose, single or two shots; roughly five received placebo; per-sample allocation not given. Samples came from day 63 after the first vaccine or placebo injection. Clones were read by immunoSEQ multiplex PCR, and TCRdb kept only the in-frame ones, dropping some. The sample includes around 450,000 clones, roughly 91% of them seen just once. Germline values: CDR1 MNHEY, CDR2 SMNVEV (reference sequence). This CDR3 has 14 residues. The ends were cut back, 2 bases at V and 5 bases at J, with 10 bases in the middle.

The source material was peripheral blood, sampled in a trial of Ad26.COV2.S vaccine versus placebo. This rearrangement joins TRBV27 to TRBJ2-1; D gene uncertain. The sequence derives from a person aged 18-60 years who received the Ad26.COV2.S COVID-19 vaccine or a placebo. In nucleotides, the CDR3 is TGTGCCAGCAGTTTACCCCAGCCCCACAATGAGCAGTTCTTC. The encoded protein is CASSLPQPHNEQFF.